This TCR beta chain was captured by sequencing in a study of CD8+ T cells in alopecia areata. Study-level results: Relative to normal scalp, lesional scalp, especially alopecia totalis/universalis, showed higher clonality.

In each case, RNA was isolated and then reverse transcribed into cDNA as the sequencing template. Profiling relied on immunoSEQ multiplex PCR, and the TCRdb table lists in-frame clones only, not all of them. The table lists more than 95,000 clones, roughly two fifths of them singletons. Alopecia areata patients provided lesional scalp punch biopsies and peripheral blood. Trimming left V 11 bases short and J 9 bases short, with 15 bases between. This CDR3 is 11 amino acids long. In germline, CDR1 is SNHLY, CDR2 FYNNEI. Concerning this clone itself: The antigen is unknown.

This receptor was identified in a human donor with alopecia areata. This chain connects TRBV2 to TRBJ2-3; no clear D gene. The specimen was CD4+ T cells sorted from blood. CDR3 protein: CAGRTTSTQYF. Here the CDR3 DNA reads TGTGCCGGCCGCACTACCTCGACGCAGTATTTT. Based on the CDR3 plus reference TRBV2 and TRBJ2-3, the full variable domain is EPEVTQTPSHQVTQMGQEVILRCVPISNHLYFYWYRQILGQKVEFLVSFYNNEISEKSEIFDDQFSVERPDGSNFTLKIRSTKLEDSAMYFCAGRTTSTQYFGPGTRLTVL.